A single sample gave rise to the 20 T cell receptor beta chains below, sequenced in a study of blood T cell repertoires in COVID-19 (dated by TCRdb to about 2020). The receptor library was made with the immunoSEQ multiplex PCR assay. This immuneACCESS table, as held by TCRdb, lists in-frame sequences with V and J called but not all clones. Of the missing ones, under half trace to an unresolved V gene in checked studies; the others have no known cause. Present in this sample are hundreds of thousands of clones, approximately 85% of which were seen just once. The biggest ten clones account for 4.5% to 5.5% of the sample. Sequenced input: peripheral blood. These receptors were collected from a man in his forties or fifties with active or convalescent COVID-19.

The genes are TRBV11-2 and TRBJ2-7, with 9 nucleotides matching TRBD2. The V gene end was trimmed by 6 bases and the J gene end by 0 bases; junction bases not matched to a gene: 6. The CDR3 covers 15 residues. CDR1 and CDR2 from the germline V gene are SGHAT and FQNNGV. CDR3 bases: TGTGCCAGCAGAAGACTAGCGGCTAGCTCCTACGAGCAGTACTTC. Amino acid sequence: CASRRLAASSYEQYF.

This clone occurred once. CDR3 nucleotides: TGCGCCAGCAGCTTGAGGCGGCTTGAGACAGGGGCTTCTGAAGCTTTCTTT. Protein product: CASSLRRLETGASEAFF. V and J are TRBV5-1 and TRBJ1-1; 8 bases align to TRBD1. Germline-derived CDR1 and CDR2 are SGHRS and YFSETQ. The CDR3 contains 17 residues. The V gene end was trimmed by 1 base and the J gene end by 6 bases; junction bases not matched to a gene: 14. The variable domain in full, completed from reference TRBV5-1 and TRBJ1-1, reads KAGVTQTPRYLIKTRGQQVTLSCSPISGHRSVSWYQQTPGQGLQFLFEYFSETQRNKGNFPGRFSGRQFSNSRSEMNVSTLELGDSALYLCASSLRRLETGASEAFFGQGTRLTVV.

A single count supports this clone. This chain uses TRBV11-3 with TRBJ1-6; D not resolved. Looked up from germline, CDR1 is SGHNT and CDR2 is YENEEA. CDR3 size: 13 residues. Between the trimmed V and J ends, which lost 9 bases and 2 bases, there was a span of 8 bases. Here the CDR3 reads CARGSTYNSPLHF. Here the CDR3 DNA reads TGTGCCAGGGGGAGTACCTATAATTCACCCCTCCACTTT.

The V call is TRBV5-1, the J call TRBJ1-1, with D perhaps TRBD1 (5 bases). The CDR3 is 14 residues long. The germline V gene encodes CDR1 SGHRS and CDR2 YFSETQ. The V and J ends lost 1 base and 4 bases respectively, with 11 bases between them. The CDR3: CASSLTGQGTEAFF. CDR3 in DNA: TGCGCCAGCAGCTTGACCGGGCAGGGCACTGAAGCTTTCTTT.

This chain connects TRBV18 to TRBJ2-6; D not certain. This CDR3 is 14 amino acids long. V was shortened by 4 bases and J by 4 bases, with 8 bases between the two germline ends. The germline V gene encodes CDR1 KGHSH and CDR2 LQKENI. This chain's CDR3 is CASSLIVGANVLTF. As DNA, the CDR3 is TGTGCCAGCTCACTCATAGTGGGGGCCAACGTCCTGACTTTC. The variable domain in full, completed from reference TRBV18 and TRBJ2-6, reads NAGVMQNPRHLVRRRGQEARLRCSPMKGHSHVYWYRQLPEEGLKFMVYLQKENIIDESGMPKERFSAEFPKEGPSILRIQQVVRGDSAAYFCASSLIVGANVLTFGAGSRLTVL.

The rearrangement links TRBV19 to TRBJ2-1, with 7 bases aligning to TRBD2. Unmatched junction bases numbered 9, after V lost 5 bases and J lost 2 bases. CDR1 and CDR2 (germline): LNHDA, SQIVND (reference sequence). This CDR3 comprises 16 residues. The CDR3 loop is CASSFGLVSPYNEQFF. In nucleotides, the CDR3 is TGTGCCAGTAGTTTCGGACTAGTCAGCCCCTACAATGAGCAGTTCTTC.

The V gene is TRBV5-1, the J gene TRBJ2-2, with D tentatively TRBD2 (5 bases). The CDR3 totals 15 residues. With 4 bases removed from V and 1 base from J, the gap between germline ends came to 11 bases. Germline V CDR1 and CDR2: SGHRS, YFSETQ. As DNA, the CDR3 is TGCGCCAGCAGCGTGACCGGGAAGAACACCGGGGAGCTGTTTTTT. The encoded protein is CASSVTGKNTGELFF.

The CDR3: CASSLAQGRDTEAFF. CDR3 sequence (DNA): TGTGCCAGCAGCTTAGCGCAGGGAAGGGACACTGAAGCTTTCTTT. V and J are TRBV7-9 and TRBJ1-1; D perhaps matches TRBD1 (5 bases). Germline CDR1 and CDR2: SEHNR and FQNEAQ (reference sequence). V lost 0 bases, J lost 3 bases, and 11 bases lay in between. This CDR3 is 15 amino acids long.

The chain recombines TRBV19 with TRBJ2-3; 10 bases are a match to TRBD1. From germline, CDR1 is LNHDA and CDR2 SQIVND (reference sequence). The ends lost 4 bases at V and 4 bases at J; junction bases unmatched: 11. CDR3 size: 17 residues. CDR3 bases: TGTGCCAGTAGTAGGAGACCGGGACAGGGGATGGCAGATACGCAGTATTTT. Residues: CASSRRPGQGMADTQYF. The full variable domain, with the rest looked up from reference TRBV19 and TRBJ2-3, is DGGITQSPKYLFRKEGQNVTLSCEQNLNHDAMYWYRQDPGQGLRLIYYSQIVNDFQKGDIAEGYSVSREKKESFPLTVTSAQKNPTAFYLCASSRRPGQGMADTQYFGPGTRLTVL.

This clone appeared once. The chain combines TRBV2 with TRBJ1-5, with D perhaps TRBD1 (6 bases). The CDR3 spans 14 residues. Between the trimmed V and J ends, which lost 3 bases and 6 bases, there was a span of 12 bases. The germline V gene encodes CDR1 SNHLY and CDR2 FYNNEI. The CDR3 protein is CASSDRGTGQPQHF. The CDR3 bases are TGTGCCAGCAGTGACAGGGGAACGGGTCAGCCCCAGCATTTT.

The chain combines TRBV12-3 or TRBV12-4 with TRBJ1-2, with D unclear. The CDR3 sequence is 13 residues long. Trimming took 0 bases from V and 3 from J, leaving 5 bases between them. CDR3 DNA: TGTGCCAGCAGTTTAGCCTTCGACTATGGCTACACCTTC. The encoded protein is CASSLAFDYGYTF.

This clone was seen only a few times. V gene TRBV7-9 combines with J gene TRBJ1-1; no clear D gene. The V gene's germline CDR1 is SEHNR and CDR2 FQNEAQ (reference sequence). V gave up 2 bases and J gave up 4 bases, with 17 bases separating them. The CDR3 runs to 16 residues. CDR3 in amino acids: CASSLTGLRRVTEAFF. The CDR3 bases are TGTGCCAGCAGCTTAACTGGACTCCGGAGAGTCACTGAAGCTTTCTTT.

The gene calls are TRBV5-4 and TRBJ1-3; a weak D match, TRBD1 (5 bases). The V gene lost 2 bases and the J gene lost 0 bases, with 6 bases spanning the gap. The V gene's germline CDR1 is SGHNT and CDR2 YYREEE (reference sequence). The length of the CDR3 is 14 residues. The CDR3 spells CASSFGGSGNTIYF. The CDR3 DNA sequence: TGTGCCAGCAGCTTCGGGGGCTCTGGAAACACCATATATTTT.

The chain's CDR3 is CASTTLAGYPYEQYF. The CDR3 nucleotides are TGTGCCAGCACCACCCTCGCAGGATACCCCTACGAGCAGTACTTC. The gene calls are TRBV7-2 and TRBJ2-7; D remains ambiguous. Germline V gene sequence: CDR1 SGHTA, CDR2 FQGNSA. The CDR3 consists of 15 residues. Trimming left V 7 bases short and J 2 bases short, with 18 bases between.

The CDR3 coding sequence is TGCGCCAGCAAGGAGGGGAACACTGAAGCTTTCTTT. It is translated as CASKEGNTEAFF. The chain has TRBV5-1 and TRBJ1-1; D is unclear. Trimming shortened V by 6 bases and J by 1 base, and 7 bases separated the two germline ends. This CDR3 comprises 12 residues. Germline assignment: CDR1 SGHRS and CDR2 YFSETQ.

The V gene is TRBV7-2, the J gene TRBJ1-3; TRBD1 might be the D (6 bases). V was shortened by 6 bases and J by 11 bases, with 17 bases between the two germline ends. Germline CDR1 reads SGHTA; CDR2 reads FQGNSA. The CDR3 is 13 residues long. The chain's CDR3 is CASSPQPGHSIYF. CDR3 DNA sequence: TGTGCCAGCAGTCCACAACCGGGACACTCCATATATTTT.

The CDR3 loop is CASSSGTAPFRGYGYTF. The CDR3 DNA sequence: TGTGCCAGCAGCTCCGGGACAGCCCCCTTCCGTGGGTATGGCTACACCTTC. The gene calls are TRBV7-9 and TRBJ1-2; 7 bases match TRBD1. V gave up 4 bases and J gave up 5 bases; unmatched junction bases: 16. Germline V gene lookup returns CDR1 SEHNR and CDR2 FQNEAQ (reference sequence). The CDR3 extends over 17 amino acids.

The CDR3 loop reads CASSSLDTSYEQYF. The CDR3, as DNA: TGTGCCAGCAGCTCACTGGACACGTCCTACGAGCAGTACTTC. The chain employs TRBV7-2 and TRBJ2-7; D perhaps matches TRBD1 (5 bases). The V end lost 4 bases, the J end lost 1 base, and 11 bases lay between the germline ends. CDR1 and CDR2 (germline): SGHTA, FQGNSA. This CDR3 is 14 amino acids long.

The J gene is TRBJ2-7, the V gene TRBV6-2 or TRBV6-3; perhaps TRBD2 as D (6 bases). This CDR3 region has 16 residues. Trimming left V 0 bases short and J 1 base short, with 13 bases between. Germline-derived CDR1 and CDR2 are MNHEY and SVGEGT. This chain's CDR3 is CASSYSISGPSYEQYF. The DNA of the CDR3 is TGTGCCAGCAGTTACTCGATTAGCGGCCCTTCCTACGAGCAGTACTTC.

This clone appeared a few times. The chain uses TRBV30 and TRBJ1-4; no definite D call. Germline lookup yields CDR1 GTSNPN and CDR2 SVGIG (reference sequence). The CDR3 is 14 amino acids. The V and J ends lost 7 bases and 0 bases respectively, with 12 bases between them. In DNA, the CDR3 is TGTGCCTTCCGGAAGGGAGCAACTAATGAAAAACTGTTTTTT. This encodes CAFRKGATNEKLFF.